The 27 T cell receptor beta chains given below trace back to one sample, sequenced in a study of blood T cell repertoires in COVID-19 (TCRdb year 2020). The library came from the immunoSEQ multiplex PCR assay. In TCRdb, the immuneACCESS table is reduced to in-frame sequences with V and J assigned. These tables do not hold every clone; where another copy was compared, an unresolved V gene accounts for under half, and the others remain unexplained. The sample table holds 200,000 to 250,000 clones, of which 81% were seen once. About 8.9% of the sample goes to the ten largest clones. What was sequenced was PBMCs or T cells enriched from blood (not recorded which). Receptors originate from a woman aged 45-59 years with acute COVID-19.

The V gene is TRBV7-3, the J gene TRBJ2-1; TRBD2 aligns across 7 bases. The J segment lost 6 bases and the V segment lost 3 bases, leaving 8 bases of the junction unmatched. Germline V lookup: CDR1 SGHTA, CDR2 FQGTGA. The CDR3 spans 15 residues. This chain's CDR3 is CASSFSSGTTNEQFF. The DNA for the CDR3 is TGTGCCAGCAGCTTTTCATCCGGGACTACCAATGAGCAGTTCTTC.

The chain uses TRBV21-1 and TRBJ2-7; the table's D call TRBD1 went unverified against the DNA. TRBV21-1 is described as a pseudogene. This CDR3 region has 15 residues. CDR3 loop: CASKNLPGQGYEQYF. DNA of the CDR3: TGTGCCAGCAAAAACCTCCCGGGACAAGGTTACGAGCAGTACTTC.

The gene calls are TRBV2 and TRBJ2-1, with 7 positions matching TRBD2. The CDR3 runs 15 residues. Germline V gene sequence: CDR1 SNHLY, CDR2 FYNNEI. V lost 7 bases and J lost 4; bases outside the gene matches: 10. Written as DNA, the CDR3 is TGTGCCAGCATGTTCGGCGCTAGCGGATACAATGAGCAGTTCTTC. Encoded protein: CASMFGASGYNEQFF.

V gene TRBV29-1 combines with J gene TRBJ2-1; perhaps TRBD1 as D (6 bases). The V and J ends lost 1 base and 6 bases respectively, with 13 bases between them. The CDR3 consists of 14 residues. Germline CDR1 is SQVTM and CDR2 is ANQGSEA. CDR3: CSVEGDTYPNEQFF. The CDR3 region has the DNA TGCAGCGTTGAAGGGGACACCTACCCCAATGAGCAGTTCTTC.

This chain joins TRBV19 and TRBJ2-2; 7 bases are shared with TRBD2. CDR1 and CDR2 from the germline V gene are LNHDA and SQIVND (reference sequence). Trimming cost V 6 bases and J 0 bases; bases outside gene matches: 7. The CDR3 extends over 16 amino acids. The CDR3 bases are TGTGCCAGTAGGGGCCTAGCGGCTGCGAACACCGGGGAGCTGTTTTTT. Residues: CASRGLAAANTGELFF.

The V call is TRBV7-8, the J call TRBJ2-2, with TRBD2 identical over 10 bases. The junction had 16 bases not matched to a gene; V was cut back by 5 bases and J by 1 base. Germline CDR1 is SGHVS and CDR2 is FQNEAQ. The CDR3 extends over 20 amino acids. The CDR3 here is CASSNIAGGVIRMNTGELFF. CDR3 DNA: TGTGCCAGCAGCAATATAGCGGGGGGAGTCATCCGAATGAACACCGGGGAGCTGTTTTTT.

The rearrangement uses TRBV7-2 and TRBJ2-3, with D maybe TRBD2 (7 bases). Deletions cut 5 bases from V and 4 bases from J, with 16 bases between. The CDR3 has 15 amino acids. The germline gives CDR1 SGHTA, CDR2 FQGNSA. The CDR3 nucleotides read TGTGCCAGCAGCCGCACTAGCGAGGGGGCAGATACGCAGTATTTT. Translated, it gives CASSRTSEGADTQYF.

This clone has a handful of counts. V is TRBV4-1 and J is TRBJ2-1; 9 positions agree with TRBD1. The germline CDR1 and CDR2 sequences are MGHRA and YSYEKL. The J segment lost 1 base and the V segment lost 3 bases, leaving 13 bases of the junction unmatched. CDR3 size: 19 residues. For the CDR3, the DNA is TGCGCCAGCAGCCAGAATATCGACAGGGGGTGGGCGTCCTACAATGAGCAGTTCTTC. Protein sequence: CASSQNIDRGWASYNEQFF.

This sequence joins TRBV27 and TRBJ2-1, with 14 bases identical to TRBD2. CDR1 is MNHEY, CDR2 SMNVEV, per germline (reference sequence). V lost 0 bases and J lost 0; bases outside the gene matches: 7. The length of the CDR3 is 20 residues. CDR3 loop: CASSLSRLAGGPSSYNEQFF. In nucleotides, the CDR3 is TGTGCCAGCAGTTTATCGCGACTAGCGGGAGGGCCTAGCTCCTACAATGAGCAGTTCTTC.

The CDR3 sequence is CASSHPRQALTDTQYF. CDR3 DNA: TGTGCCAGTAGTCACCCGAGACAGGCACTCACAGATACGCAGTATTTT. V gene TRBV19 combines with J gene TRBJ2-3, with a possible D match to TRBD1 (6 bases). The CDR3 consists of 16 residues. Germline V gene data show CDR1 as LNHDA and CDR2 as SQIVND (reference sequence). Trimming cost V 5 bases and J 2 bases, with 17 bases left between them. The whole variable domain, filled in from reference TRBV19 and TRBJ2-3, reads DGGITQSPKYLFRKEGQNVTLSCEQNLNHDAMYWYRQDPGQGLRLIYYSQIVNDFQKGDIAEGYSVSREKKESFPLTVTSAQKNPTAFYLCASSHPRQALTDTQYFGPGTRLTVL.

This clone was counted a single time. The rearrangement joins TRBV7-2 to TRBJ2-1, with 7 bases lining up with TRBD1. Unmatched junction bases numbered 12, after V lost 5 bases and J lost 5 bases. This CDR3 is 16 amino acids long. Germline CDR1 reads SGHTA; CDR2 reads FQGNSA. The CDR3 loop reads CASSPMGSRGHNEQFF. CDR3 nucleotides: TGTGCCAGCAGCCCTATGGGGTCTAGGGGGCACAATGAGCAGTTCTTC.

This chain joins TRBV27 and TRBJ2-5; D is perhaps TRBD2 (7 bases). CDR1 MNHEY and CDR2 SMNVEV come from the germline V gene (reference sequence). This CDR3 is 16 amino acids long. V was trimmed by 7 bases and J by 0 bases, leaving 18 bases between them. The CDR3, as DNA: TGTGCCAGCACCTCCGGGGGGCGCTGGTACCAAGAGACCCAGTACTTC. Encoded protein: CASTSGGRWYQETQYF.

V is TRBV27 and J is TRBJ1-1; 7 nucleotides line up with TRBD1. J was trimmed by 1 base and V by 4 bases; bases with no gene match: 12. Germline CDR1 and CDR2: MNHEY and SMNVEV (reference sequence). The CDR3 is 17 amino acids. The CDR3 here is CASSSTSTDRKNTEAFF. The CDR3 nucleotides are TGTGCCAGCAGTTCAACAAGTACGGACAGGAAGAACACTGAAGCTTTCTTT.

This clone came up once. The chain is built from TRBV5-3 and TRBJ2-7, with D unclear. TRBV5-3 is classed as an ORF, of uncertain function. The CDR3 runs to 14 residues. Trimming removed 4 bases at V and 7 bases at J, with 18 bases between. CDR3 amino acids: CARSILEEETEQYF. The CDR3, as DNA: TGTGCCAGAAGCATACTTGAGGAAGAAACGGAGCAGTACTTC.

V gene TRBV6-6 combines with J gene TRBJ1-1, with a weak D call TRBD1 (5 bases). This CDR3 is built from 13 residues. Germline CDR1 MNHNY, CDR2 SVGAGI (reference sequence). V lost 6 bases to trimming and J lost 1 base, with 9 bases between them. CDR3 sequence reads: CASRIQENTEAFF. CDR3 DNA sequence: TGTGCCAGCAGGATACAGGAGAACACTGAAGCTTTCTTT.

This clone appeared a single time. This chain links TRBV7-8 with TRBJ2-7; no firm D call. The CDR3 has 12 residues. Trimming took off 3 bases at V and 4 bases at J, with 7 bases between the two ends. From germline, CDR1 is SGHVS and CDR2 FQNEAQ. The CDR3 protein is CASSFSSYEQYF. The CDR3 DNA is TGTGCCAGCAGCTTTTCCTCGTACGAGCAGTACTTC.

The CDR3 is CASSPPGSTEAFF. CDR3 bases: TGTGCCAGCTCCCCCCCGGGATCGACTGAAGCTTTCTTT. The chain has TRBV18 and TRBJ1-1; D gene unclear. Germline V gives CDR1 KGHSH, CDR2 LQKENI. V was pared by 6 bases and J by 5 bases, with 13 bases between. The CDR3 runs to 13 residues.

This clone has just a few counts. The chain couples TRBV4-1 to TRBJ2-7; a possible D gene is TRBD1 (5 bases). The CDR3 is 14 residues long. CDR1 is MGHRA, CDR2 YSYEKL, per germline. The ends were cut back, 0 bases at V and 9 bases at J, with 15 bases in the middle. The CDR3, as DNA: TGCGCCAGCAGCCAAGATCGGATGACAGACAGGCAGTACTTC. Its protein product is CASSQDRMTDRQYF.

The chain recombines TRBV12-3 or TRBV12-4 with TRBJ1-3, with D hard to call. CDR3 size: 12 residues. Trimming removed 8 bases at V and 1 base at J, with 6 bases between. CDR3 DNA sequence: TGTGCCAGCTGCGGGTCTGGAAACACCATATATTTT. Amino acids: CASCGSGNTIYF.

In DNA form, the CDR3 reads TGCAGCGTTACCCGGGACAGTTACGGCTACACCTTC. Translating it yields CSVTRDSYGYTF. The chain has TRBV29-1 and TRBJ1-2; 7 bases map to TRBD1. Germline V gene sequence: CDR1 SQVTM, CDR2 ANQGSEA. CDR3 size: 12 residues. Germline trimming cut 5 bases from V and 8 bases from J; bases unmatched to any gene: 8.

Points on this clone: Germline and junction disagree at one end, which may indicate a read error. The V and J genes are TRBV20-1 and TRBJ2-7, with D possibly TRBD1 on 6 matching bases. Germline CDR1 and CDR2: DFQATT and SNEGSKA (reference sequence). The CDR3 is made up of 11 amino acids. DNA of the CDR3: TGCAGTGCTCCCTCCCCGGGACAAAGGGGCTTC. It yields the protein CSAPSPGQRGF.

The chain is built from TRBV11-3 and TRBJ1-1; D is unclear. This CDR3 region has 14 residues. Germline lookup yields CDR1 SGHNT and CDR2 YENEEA. The V end lost 5 bases, the J end lost 1 base, and 11 bases lay between the germline ends. CDR3 region: CASSTDGKNTEAFF. For the CDR3, the DNA is TGTGCCAGCAGCACGGACGGGAAGAACACTGAAGCTTTCTTT.

The gene calls are TRBV3-1 (or the pseudogene TRBV3-2) and TRBJ2-7, with a possible D match to TRBD2 (5 bases). The CDR3 length is 17 residues. Germline loops: CDR1 LGHDT, CDR2 YNNKEL (reference sequence). Trimming cost V 2 bases and J 4 bases, with 21 bases left between them. This chain's CDR3 is CASSQFGSRGAEYEQYF. The CDR3 DNA sequence: TGTGCCAGCAGCCAATTCGGATCTAGAGGAGCGGAATACGAGCAGTACTTC.

The genes are TRBV7-8 and TRBJ2-1, with 7 bases fitting TRBD2. The V segment lost 0 bases and the J segment 5 bases; nucleotides outside the gene matches: 7. CDR3 size: 16 residues. Germline V lookup: CDR1 SGHVS, CDR2 FQNEAQ. The CDR3 reads CASSLAWLAANNEQFF. CDR3 bases: TGTGCCAGCAGCTTAGCATGGCTAGCGGCAAACAATGAGCAGTTCTTC.

This clone was observed a single time. DNA for the CDR3: TGTGCCAGCAGTCCAATTAAACGGGGACTCCTAGCCAAAAACATTCAGTACTTC. It codes for CASSPIKRGLLAKNIQYF. The chain uses TRBV28 and TRBJ2-4, with D perhaps TRBD2 (6 bases). The germline V and J ends were trimmed by 5 bases and 0 bases, with 20 bases remaining between them. The germline CDR1 and CDR2 sequences are MDHEN and SYDVKM. The CDR3 spans 18 residues.

The chain uses TRBV11-3 and TRBJ2-5, with 8 bases identical to TRBD2. Trimming cost V 5 bases and J 4 bases; bases outside gene matches: 6. CDR3 length equals 14 residues. CDR1 and CDR2 (germline): SGHNT, YENEEA. This CDR3 is CASSVAGNGETQYF. The CDR3 region has the DNA TGTGCCAGCAGCGTAGCGGGGAACGGAGAGACCCAGTACTTC.

The chain carries TRBV5-1 and TRBJ2-6; TRBD2 might be the D (6 bases). The CDR3 covers 20 residues. Trimming left V 0 bases short and J 2 bases short, with 21 bases between. Germline V gene data show CDR1 as SGHRS and CDR2 as YFSETQ. The CDR3 coding sequence is TGCGCCAGCAGCTTGGCCGGAGGGGCAGCATTTCTACCTGGGGCCAACGTCCTGACTTTC. It specifies CASSLAGGAAFLPGANVLTF.